The subject of this entry is one T cell receptor beta chain. No antigen is known for it. Repertoires were generated with immunoSEQ multiplex PCR, while TCRdb's copy carries only in-frame clones and drops some. The sample contains fewer than 20,000 clones, approximately 70% of which appear only once. This specimen comes from a study of tumor-infiltrating lymphocytes in localized non-small cell lung cancer. Broader study findings: Tumor T-cell fraction was not associated with recurrence-free survival. Technical variation could not be separated from intratumor heterogeneity here.

The sequenced sample was lung tumor tissue. This clonotype originated in a human donor with non-small cell lung cancer.

CDR3 sequence: CAWSVGGDRGEKLFF. Written as DNA, the CDR3 is TGTGCCTGGAGTGTAGGTGGGGACAGAGGCGAAAAACTGTTTTTT. The chain recombines TRBV30 with TRBJ1-4; 7 bases line up with TRBD1. Germline assignment: CDR1 GTSNPN and CDR2 SVGIG (reference sequence). Trimming removed 0 bases from V and 8 bases from J; junction bases left unmatched: 9. CDR3 size: 15 residues.